The 30 T cell receptor beta chains given below trace back to one sample, sequenced in a study of OX40 agonist ivuxolimab in advanced cancers. Here immunoSEQ multiplex PCR was the method, and the copy in TCRdb shows in-frame clones only, minus some. The profile covers about 45,000 clones, with approximately 91% appearing a single time and 0.85% to 1.1% taken by the ten largest. This material consisted of CD4+ or CD8+ T cells sorted from blood, taken in a trial of the OX40 agonist ivuxolimab. Source of these receptors: an adult with an advanced solid tumor such as melanoma, head and neck, liver or kidney cancer.

This clone was seen only a few times. This chain joins TRBV5-1 and TRBJ2-7; possibly TRBD2 for D (7 bases). The CDR3 runs 14 residues. V lost 4 bases and J 1 base, leaving 12 bases between the germline ends. The V gene's germline CDR1 is SGHRS and CDR2 YFSETQ. Written as DNA, the CDR3 is TGCGCCAGCAGCCCGGGGGGCGCGTCCTACGAGCAGTACTTC. Translating gives CASSPGGASYEQYF.

The V gene is TRBV6-6, the J gene TRBJ1-1, with D hard to call. Between the trimmed V and J ends, which lost 0 bases and 1 base, there was a span of 3 bases. This CDR3 is built from 13 residues. Per the germline V gene, CDR1 is MNHNY and CDR2 is SVGAGI (reference sequence). The CDR3 loop is CASSYSRNTEAFF. The CDR3, as DNA: TGTGCCAGCAGTTACTCGAGGAACACTGAAGCTTTCTTT.

The chain uses TRBV29-1 and TRBJ2-4, with D uncertain. CDR1 SQVTM and CDR2 ANQGSEA come from the germline V gene. CDR3 length: 14 residues. V was cut by 1 base and J by 0 bases, with 7 bases left in between. CDR3 DNA: TGCAGCGTTGAAGGCTTACTAGCCAAAAACATTCAGTACTTC. This translates into CSVEGLLAKNIQYF.

The chain uses TRBV14 and TRBJ2-5; TRBD2 matches 11 bases. There are 15 residues in the CDR3. Germline CDR1 and CDR2: SGHDN and FVKESK. V was clipped by 4 bases and J by 5 bases; unmatched bases: 6. CDR3: CASSPLAGERETQYF. Written as DNA, the CDR3 is TGTGCCAGCAGCCCACTAGCGGGAGAAAGGGAGACCCAGTACTTC.

J is TRBJ2-7 and V is TRBV30; TRBD1 agrees at 8 bases. Germline V gene data show CDR1 as GTSNPN and CDR2 as SVGIG (reference sequence). V gave up 8 bases and J gave up 0 bases; unmatched junction bases: 0. The CDR3 loop spans 11 amino acids. The CDR3 here is CAGTGSYEQYF. DNA for the CDR3: TGTGCCGGGACAGGCTCCTACGAGCAGTACTTC. The variable domain in full, with the rest retrieved from reference TRBV30 and TRBJ2-7, is SQTIHQWPATLVQPVGSPLSLECTVEGTSNPNLYWYRQAAGRGLQLLFYSVGIGQISSEVPQNLSASRPQDRQFILSSKKLLLSDSGFYLCAGTGSYEQYFGPGTRLTVT.

This chain uses TRBV5-5 with TRBJ2-3, with 7 bases aligning to TRBD2. The germline CDR1 and CDR2 sequences are SGHKS and YYEKEE (reference sequence). V lost 1 base and J lost 0; bases outside the gene matches: 5. This CDR3 comprises 16 residues. For the CDR3, the DNA is TGTGCCAGCAGCTTGTACGGGGGGAGGAGCACAGATACGCAGTATTTT. Translated, it gives CASSLYGGRSTDTQYF.

This chain uses TRBV5-5 with TRBJ2-4, with D tentatively TRBD2 (5 bases). Germline CDR1 and CDR2: SGHKS and YYEKEE (reference sequence). The V gene lost 0 bases and the J gene lost 6 bases, with 10 bases spanning the gap. CDR3 length equals 14 residues. The CDR3 coding sequence is TGTGCCAGCAGCTTGGCGGGGTCTGGAAACATTCAGTACTTC. Protein: CASSLAGSGNIQYF.

The chain has TRBV5-4 and TRBJ2-4; TRBD2 matches 9 bases. From germline, CDR1 is SGHNT and CDR2 YYREEE (reference sequence). V shed 4 bases, J shed 5 bases, and the junction held 10 bases outside the gene matches. CDR3 size: 16 residues. CDR3 in amino acids: CASSPGSGRSQNIQYF. The CDR3 DNA reads as TGTGCCAGCAGCCCCGGGAGCGGGAGGTCACAAAACATTCAGTACTTC.

The V and J genes are TRBV6-1 and TRBJ1-5, with unresolved D. Germline V gene sequence: CDR1 MNHNS, CDR2 SASEGT. The CDR3 runs to 15 residues. Trimming stripped 3 bases from V and 0 bases from J, with 9 bases between. DNA of the CDR3: TGTGCCAGCAGTGACGGAGAAAATAGCAATCAGCCCCAGCATTTT. Its protein product is CASSDGENSNQPQHF.

J is TRBJ1-1 and V is TRBV11-2; D is ambiguous. The germline gives CDR1 SGHAT, CDR2 FQNNGV. The CDR3 loop spans 14 amino acids. V shed 1 base and J shed 6 bases, with 12 bases lying between them. The CDR3 sequence is CASSLVPGSAEAFF. The DNA for the CDR3 is TGTGCCAGCAGCTTAGTTCCCGGGAGTGCTGAAGCTTTCTTT.

The CDR3 protein is CASRNSLSTALDNEQFF. The CDR3 nucleotides read TGTGCCAGCAGAAATTCCCTTTCGACTGCTTTGGACAATGAGCAGTTCTTC. The V and J genes are TRBV5-4 and TRBJ2-1; D is uncertain. The CDR3 has 17 residues. Germline CDR1 is SGHNT and CDR2 is YYREEE (reference sequence). V lost 5 bases and J lost 5, with 23 bases in between. The full variable domain, its missing parts supplied by reference TRBV5-4 and TRBJ2-1, is ETGVTQSPTHLIKTRGQQVTLRCSSQSGHNTVSWYQQALGQGPQFIFQYYREEENGRGNFPPRFSGLQFPNYSSELNVNALELDDSALYLCASRNSLSTALDNEQFFGPGTRLTVL.

This clone has just a few counts. The chain employs TRBV6-1 and TRBJ1-2; no clear D. V lost 7 bases and J 4 bases, leaving 10 bases between the germline ends. The CDR3 totals 12 residues. Germline assignment: CDR1 MNHNS and CDR2 SASEGT. CDR3 coding DNA: TGTGCCAGCAACGAGCCTGGCTATGGCTACACCTTC. This gives the protein CASNEPGYGYTF.

In this sample, this clone turned up once. The chain carries TRBV7-2 and TRBJ2-3, with 9 bases fitting TRBD1. The CDR3 extends over 16 amino acids. Losses at the gene ends were 1 base for V and 0 bases for J; bases not matched to a gene: 2. Germline-derived CDR1 and CDR2 are SGHTA and FQGNSA. This CDR3 reads CASSLVGTGSTDTQYF. The CDR3 coding sequence is TGTGCCAGCAGCTTAGTCGGGACAGGGAGCACAGATACGCAGTATTTT.

The CDR3 region is CASSLTGNGEQYF. For the CDR3, the DNA is TGTGCCAGCAGTTTAACAGGGAATGGCGAGCAGTACTTC. The chain couples TRBV28 to TRBJ2-7, with D perhaps TRBD1 (6 bases). V was shortened by 2 bases and J by 6 bases, with 11 bases between the two germline ends. The V gene's germline CDR1 is MDHEN and CDR2 SYDVKM. The CDR3 is made up of 13 amino acids.

The rearrangement uses TRBV9 and TRBJ2-3; maybe TRBD2 (5 bases). CDR1 SGDLS and CDR2 YYNGEE come from the germline V gene. This CDR3 has 18 amino acids. Trimming pared 3 bases from V and 2 bases from J, leaving 22 bases between. In DNA, the CDR3 is TGTGCCAGCAGCGCCACTGGGCTGCGGAGCGGACTCACAGATACGCAGTATTTT. Translating it yields CASSATGLRSGLTDTQYF.

The chain is built from TRBV18 and TRBJ2-5, with D maybe TRBD1 (6 bases). This CDR3 has 13 residues. V gave up 3 bases and J gave up 5 bases, with 10 bases separating them. CDR1 is KGHSH, CDR2 LQKENI, per germline. CDR3: CASSPTQGETQYF. The CDR3 DNA reads as TGTGCCAGCTCACCGACTCAGGGGGAGACCCAGTACTTC.

The chain is built from TRBV28 and TRBJ1-4; D is perhaps TRBD1 (5 bases). The V gene lost 1 base and the J gene lost 8 bases, with 17 bases spanning the gap. CDR1 MDHEN and CDR2 SYDVKM come from the germline V gene. The CDR3 has 16 residues. DNA for the CDR3: TGTGCCAGCAGTTTATCCCGGGGACGGGTGTGGGAAAAACTGTTTTTT. Its protein product is CASSLSRGRVWEKLFF.

This rearrangement joins TRBV6-5 to TRBJ1-3; D unresolved. The CDR3 length is 15 residues. Germline CDR1 and CDR2: MNHEY and SVGAGI. The V and J ends lost 6 bases and 2 bases respectively, with 14 bases between them. CDR3: CASRLGLYTGNTIYF. The CDR3 nucleotides read TGTGCCAGCAGACTTGGACTTTATACTGGAAACACCATATATTTT.

This chain uses TRBV29-1 with TRBJ2-7, with 7 nucleotides matching TRBD1. This CDR3 contains 11 residues. The junction had 4 bases not matched to a gene; V was cut back by 2 bases and J by 9 bases. CDR1 SQVTM and CDR2 ANQGSEA come from the germline V gene. CDR3 amino acids: CSVETRTGQYF. The DNA for the CDR3 is TGCAGCGTTGAAACCAGGACAGGGCAGTACTTC.

The chain uses TRBV10-3 and TRBJ2-3; 10 bases align to TRBD1. V shed 2 bases, J shed 4 bases, and the junction held 9 bases outside the gene matches. This CDR3 is 17 amino acids long. CDR1 and CDR2 from the germline V gene are ENHRY and SYGVKD. CDR3 DNA sequence: TGTGCCATCAGTGAGCCGACTCCGGGACAGGGGTCAGATACGCAGTATTTT. Its translation is CAISEPTPGQGSDTQYF.

J is TRBJ1-5 and V is TRBV7-2, with D maybe TRBD1 (6 bases). In germline, CDR1 is SGHTA, CDR2 FQGNSA. This CDR3 is 15 amino acids long. V lost 5 bases, J lost 5 bases, and 16 bases lay in between. CDR3 coding DNA: TGTGCCAGCAGCCTCCGGGGGCGTGGAGATCAGCCCCAGCATTTT. Encoded protein: CASSLRGRGDQPQHF.

The J gene is TRBJ1-1, the V gene TRBV11-2; D possibly corresponds to TRBD1 (6 bases). Trimming cost V 5 bases and J 1 base, with 17 bases left between them. The CDR3 is 16 residues long. Germline CDR1 is SGHAT and CDR2 is FQNNGV. The CDR3 protein is CASSPRQDASNTEAFF. CDR3 DNA: TGTGCCAGCAGCCCGAGACAGGATGCATCGAACACTGAAGCTTTCTTT.

The chain has TRBV28 and TRBJ1-1, with a possible D match to TRBD1 (5 bases). The CDR3 covers 14 residues. CDR1 is MDHEN, CDR2 SYDVKM, per germline. The V and J ends lost 2 bases and 1 base respectively, with 8 bases between them. This chain's CDR3 is CASSLSGGNTEAFF. DNA of the CDR3: TGTGCCAGCAGTTTAAGCGGGGGGAACACTGAAGCTTTCTTT.

The rearrangement joins TRBV11-2 to TRBJ2-7, with 10 positions matching TRBD2. V was pared by 1 base and J by 7 bases, with 4 bases of the junction left unmatched. From germline, CDR1 is SGHAT and CDR2 FQNNGV. CDR3 length: 14 residues. The CDR3 here is CASSLGAGGGEQYF. The CDR3 DNA reads TGTGCCAGCAGCTTAGGAGCGGGAGGGGGTGAGCAGTACTTC. Complete variable domain (other parts from reference TRBV11-2 and TRBJ2-7): EAGVAQSPRYKIIEKRQSVAFWCNPISGHATLYWYQQILGQGPKLLIQFQNNGVVDDSQLPKDRFSAERLKGVDSTLKIQPAKLEDSAVYLCASSLGAGGGEQYFGPGTRLTVT.

Comment on this clone: A junction end diverges from the germline sequence, so it may reflect a read error. This CDR3 is CASRSMQGRLIF. CDR3 bases: TGTGCCAGCCGGTCAATGCAGGGGAGGCTGATCTTC. The chain joins TRBV6-6 to TRBJ2-1, with D possibly called TRBD1 or TRBD2 (6 bases each). The CDR3 runs to 12 residues. Germline loops: CDR1 MNHNY, CDR2 SVGAGI (reference sequence).

The chain employs TRBV10-3 and TRBJ2-1; 9 bases fit TRBD2. Germline CDR1 ENHRY, CDR2 SYGVKD. V gave up 8 bases and J gave up 7 bases; unmatched junction bases: 3. The CDR3 has 12 residues. The CDR3 region is CAISLAGNEQFF. For the CDR3, the DNA is TGTGCCATCTCCCTAGCGGGGAATGAGCAGTTCTTC.

The genes are TRBV7-2 and TRBJ2-3, with D unresolved. Germline CDR1 SGHTA, CDR2 FQGNSA. V lost 5 bases and J lost 4, with 10 bases in between. This CDR3 is built from 13 residues. The CDR3 sequence is CASSPPSSDTQYF. In DNA form, the CDR3 reads TGTGCCAGCAGCCCCCCAAGTTCAGATACGCAGTATTTT. Filled out from reference TRBV7-2 and TRBJ2-3, the complete variable domain reads GAGVSQSPSNKVTEKGKDVELRCDPISGHTALYWYRQSLGQGLEFLIYFQGNSAPDKSGLPSDRFSAERTGGSVSTLTIQRTQQEDSAVYLCASSPPSSDTQYFGPGTRLTVL.

The chain recombines TRBV14 with TRBJ2-2; tentative D call: TRBD1 (6 bases). Trimming pared 1 base from V and 3 bases from J, leaving 12 bases between. This CDR3 is built from 16 residues. The V gene's germline CDR1 is SGHDN and CDR2 FVKESK. The CDR3 loop is CASSQVQGHYTGELFF. CDR3 DNA: TGTGCCAGCAGCCAAGTCCAGGGGCACTACACCGGGGAGCTGTTTTTT.

This chain links TRBV9 with TRBJ2-3; TRBD2 might be the D (7 bases). The CDR3 extends over 16 amino acids. V lost 0 bases and J 8 bases, leaving 19 bases between the germline ends. Germline CDR1 reads SGDLS; CDR2 reads YYNGEE. DNA of the CDR3: TGTGCCAGCAGCGTAGGGGAGGGGGGACCAGGGCGTACGCAGTATTTT. Its translation is CASSVGEGGPGRTQYF.

This chain links TRBV2 with TRBJ2-2, with D unclear. Trimming pared 0 bases from V and 6 bases from J, leaving 8 bases between. The CDR3 sequence is 14 residues long. CDR1 and CDR2 from the germline V gene are SNHLY and FYNNEI. CDR3 nucleotide sequence: TGTGCCAGCAGTGAAGCGCTTCAGTCCGGGGAGCTGTTTTTT. It translates to CASSEALQSGELFF.